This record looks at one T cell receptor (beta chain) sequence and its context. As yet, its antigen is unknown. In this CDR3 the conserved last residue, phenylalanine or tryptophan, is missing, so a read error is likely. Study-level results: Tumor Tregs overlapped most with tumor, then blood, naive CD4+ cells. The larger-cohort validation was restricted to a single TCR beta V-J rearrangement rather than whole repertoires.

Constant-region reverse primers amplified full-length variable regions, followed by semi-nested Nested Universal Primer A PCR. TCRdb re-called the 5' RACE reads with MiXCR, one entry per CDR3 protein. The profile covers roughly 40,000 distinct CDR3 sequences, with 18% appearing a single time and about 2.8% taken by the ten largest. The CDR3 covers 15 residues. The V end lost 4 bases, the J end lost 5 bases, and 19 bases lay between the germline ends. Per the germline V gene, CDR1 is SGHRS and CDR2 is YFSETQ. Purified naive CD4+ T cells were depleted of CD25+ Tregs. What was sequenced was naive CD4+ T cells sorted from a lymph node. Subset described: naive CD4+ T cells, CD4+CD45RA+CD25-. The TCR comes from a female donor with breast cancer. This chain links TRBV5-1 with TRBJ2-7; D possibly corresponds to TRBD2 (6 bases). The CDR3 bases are TGCGCCAGCAGCGGAAATTTGGAGGGAAGCGACGAGCAGTACTGC. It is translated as CASSGNLEGSDEQYC.